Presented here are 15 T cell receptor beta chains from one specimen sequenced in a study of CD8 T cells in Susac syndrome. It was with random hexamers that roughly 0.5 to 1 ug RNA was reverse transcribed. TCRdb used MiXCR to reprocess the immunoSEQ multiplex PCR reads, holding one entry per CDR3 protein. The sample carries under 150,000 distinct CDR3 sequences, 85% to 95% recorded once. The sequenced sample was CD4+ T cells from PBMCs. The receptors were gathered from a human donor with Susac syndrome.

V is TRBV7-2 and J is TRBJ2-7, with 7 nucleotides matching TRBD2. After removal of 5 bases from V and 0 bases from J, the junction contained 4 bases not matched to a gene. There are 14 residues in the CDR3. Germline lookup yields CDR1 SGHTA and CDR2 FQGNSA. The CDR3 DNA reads TGTGCCAGCAGCCGCTGGGGGGGCTCCTACGAGCAGTACTTC. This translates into CASSRWGGSYEQYF. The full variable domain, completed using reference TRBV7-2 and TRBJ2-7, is GAGVSQSPSNKVTEKGKDVELRCDPISGHTALYWYRQSLGQGLEFLIYFQGNSAPDKSGLPSDRFSAERTGGSVSTLTIQRTQQEDSAVYLCASSRWGGSYEQYFGPGTRLTVT.

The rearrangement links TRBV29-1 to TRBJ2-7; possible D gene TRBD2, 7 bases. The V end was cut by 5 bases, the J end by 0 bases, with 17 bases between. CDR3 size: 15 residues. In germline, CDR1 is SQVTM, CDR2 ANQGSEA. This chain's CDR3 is CSVRGRGGGSYEQYF. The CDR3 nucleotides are TGCAGCGTTCGAGGGAGGGGGGGAGGCTCCTACGAGCAGTACTTC.

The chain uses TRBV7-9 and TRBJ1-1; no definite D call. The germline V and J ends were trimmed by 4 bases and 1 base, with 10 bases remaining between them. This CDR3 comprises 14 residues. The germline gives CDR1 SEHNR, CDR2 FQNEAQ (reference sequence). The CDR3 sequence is CASSSGGANTEAFF. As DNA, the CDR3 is TGTGCCAGCAGCTCGGGCGGAGCGAACACTGAAGCTTTCTTT.

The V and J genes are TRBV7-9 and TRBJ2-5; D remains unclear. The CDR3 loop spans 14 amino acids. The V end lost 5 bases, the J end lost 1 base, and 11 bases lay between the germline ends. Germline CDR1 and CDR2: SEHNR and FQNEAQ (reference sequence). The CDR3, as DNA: TGTGCCAGCAGCCCCTCGGGCCCCCAAGAGACCCAGTACTTC. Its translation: CASSPSGPQETQYF. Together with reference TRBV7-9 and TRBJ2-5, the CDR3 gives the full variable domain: DTGVSQNPRHKITKRGQNVTFRCDPISEHNRLYWYRQTLGQGPEFLTYFQNEAQLEKSRLLSDRFSAERPKGSFSTLEIQRTEQGDSAMYLCASSPSGPQETQYFGPGTRLLVL.

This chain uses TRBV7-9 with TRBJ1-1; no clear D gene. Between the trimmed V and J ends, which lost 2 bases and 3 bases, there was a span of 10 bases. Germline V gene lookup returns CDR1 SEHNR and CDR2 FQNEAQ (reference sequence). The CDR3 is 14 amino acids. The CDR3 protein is CASSLLGWDTEAFF. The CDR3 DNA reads TGTGCCAGCAGCTTACTGGGGTGGGACACTGAAGCTTTCTTT.

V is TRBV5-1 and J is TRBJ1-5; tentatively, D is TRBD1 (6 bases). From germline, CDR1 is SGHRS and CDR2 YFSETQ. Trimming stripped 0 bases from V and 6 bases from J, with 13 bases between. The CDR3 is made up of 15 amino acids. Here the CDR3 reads CASSLDAGEGQPQHF. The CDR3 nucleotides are TGCGCCAGCAGCTTGGACGCAGGGGAGGGTCAGCCCCAGCATTTT.

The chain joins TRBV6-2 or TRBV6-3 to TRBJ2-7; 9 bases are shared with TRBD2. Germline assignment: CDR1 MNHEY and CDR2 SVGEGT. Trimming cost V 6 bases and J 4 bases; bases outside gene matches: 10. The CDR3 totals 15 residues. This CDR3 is CASSLLGLASYEQYF. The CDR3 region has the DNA TGTGCCAGCAGCCTGCTCGGACTAGCGTCTTACGAGCAGTACTTC.

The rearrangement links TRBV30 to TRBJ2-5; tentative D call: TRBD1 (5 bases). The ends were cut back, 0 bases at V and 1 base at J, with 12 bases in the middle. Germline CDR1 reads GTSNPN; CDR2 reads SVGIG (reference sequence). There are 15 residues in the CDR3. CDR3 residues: CAWSVYRSPQETQYF. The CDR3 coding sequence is TGTGCCTGGAGTGTATACAGGAGCCCCCAAGAGACCCAGTACTTC. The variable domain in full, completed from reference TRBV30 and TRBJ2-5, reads SQTIHQWPATLVQPVGSPLSLECTVEGTSNPNLYWYRQAAGRGLQLLFYSVGIGQISSEVPQNLSASRPQDRQFILSSKKLLLSDSGFYLCAWSVYRSPQETQYFGPGTRLLVL.

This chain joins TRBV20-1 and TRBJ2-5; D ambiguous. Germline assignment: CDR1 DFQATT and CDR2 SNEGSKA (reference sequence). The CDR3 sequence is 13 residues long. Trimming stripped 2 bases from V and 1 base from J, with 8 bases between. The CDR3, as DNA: TGCAGTGCTAGATATTCAATCCAAGAGACCCAGTACTTC. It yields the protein CSARYSIQETQYF.

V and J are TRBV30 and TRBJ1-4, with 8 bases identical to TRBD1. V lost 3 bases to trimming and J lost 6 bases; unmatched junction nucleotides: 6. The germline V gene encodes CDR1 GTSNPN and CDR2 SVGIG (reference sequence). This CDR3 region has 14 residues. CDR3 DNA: TGTGCCTGGAGGGTGGACAGGGAACATGAAAAACTGTTTTTT. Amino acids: CAWRVDREHEKLFF.

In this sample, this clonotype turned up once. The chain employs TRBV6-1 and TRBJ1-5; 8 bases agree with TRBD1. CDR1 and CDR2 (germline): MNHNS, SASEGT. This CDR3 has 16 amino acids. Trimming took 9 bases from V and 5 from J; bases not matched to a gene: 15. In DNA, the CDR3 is TGTGCCAGTAGCACTTCTTACGGGACAGGTGATCAGCCCCAGCATTTT. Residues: CASSTSYGTGDQPQHF.

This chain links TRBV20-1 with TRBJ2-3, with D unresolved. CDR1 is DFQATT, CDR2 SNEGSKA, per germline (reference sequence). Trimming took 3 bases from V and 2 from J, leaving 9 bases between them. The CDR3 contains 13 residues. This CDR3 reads CSARDLYTDTQYF. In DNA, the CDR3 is TGCAGTGCTAGGGACCTATACACAGATACGCAGTATTTT.

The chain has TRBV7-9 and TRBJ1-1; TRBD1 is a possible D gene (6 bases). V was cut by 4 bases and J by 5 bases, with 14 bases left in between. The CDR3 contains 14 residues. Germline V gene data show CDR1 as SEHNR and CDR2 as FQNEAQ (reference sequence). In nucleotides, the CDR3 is TGTGCCAGCAGCTACTACAGGGATGAGACTGAAGCTTTCTTT. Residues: CASSYYRDETEAFF.

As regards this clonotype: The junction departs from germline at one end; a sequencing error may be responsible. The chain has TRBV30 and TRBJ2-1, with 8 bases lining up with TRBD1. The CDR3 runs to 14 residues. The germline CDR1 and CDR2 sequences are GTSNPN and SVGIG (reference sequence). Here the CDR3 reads CAWTTRTGSNEQFF. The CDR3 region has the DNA TGTGCTTGGACAACGCGGACAGGGAGCAATGAGCAGTTCTTC.

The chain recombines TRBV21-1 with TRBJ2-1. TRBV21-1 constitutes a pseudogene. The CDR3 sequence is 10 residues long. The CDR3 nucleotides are TGTGCCAGCTACTACAATGAGCAGTTCTTC. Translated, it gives CASYYNEQFF.